This TCR beta chain was sequenced during a study of blood T cell repertoires in COVID-19. Looking at the study overall: Material from acute and convalescent COVID-19 was sourced from the United States, Italy and Spain. PBMCs, B-cell-depleted T cells, or T cells were the source of the cDNA or gDNA that made up the material.

This clone was counted only a few times. How the authors handled the data: Amplification with reference gene primers provided the estimates of nucleated cell counts. Profiled with immunoSEQ multiplex PCR; TCRdb holds only in-frame clones, not every one. For V, J and clone size, that table is used; D and trimming come from the DNA. Here the sample spans approximately 160,000 clones, around 82% being singletons. This CDR3 has 15 residues. The V end lost 4 bases, the J end lost 0 bases, and 12 bases lay between the germline ends. The germline CDR1 and CDR2 sequences are SEHNR and FQNEAQ (reference sequence).

This sequence originates from a man aged 60 to 69 who had recovered from COVID-19. Sequencing input: peripheral blood. The chain has TRBV7-9 and TRBJ1-1, with a possible D match to TRBD1 (5 bases). The CDR3 nucleotides are TGTGCCAGCAGCTATAGACAGTTCATGAACACTGAAGCTTTCTTT. The encoded protein is CASSYRQFMNTEAFF.